This T cell receptor (beta chain) comes out of a study of cytomegalovirus exposure and HLA in healthy donors. This CDR3 is built from 19 residues. Germline assignment: CDR1 SGHTA and CDR2 FQGNSA. V shed 0 bases, J shed 0 bases, and the junction held 8 bases outside the gene matches. Study outcomes and limitations: 87-base-pair reads could not separate some V segments, including TRBV6-2 and TRBV6-3. The classifier reportedly diagnosed cytomegalovirus status with high specificity and sensitivity.

The PCR had 60 Vbeta and 13 Jbeta primers. TCRdb's table, derived via immunoSEQ multiplex PCR, lists solely in-frame clones and lacks some. The sample consists of hundreds of thousands of clones, 65% to 85% of them appearing once. With regard to this clone: No antigen is known for it.

The receptor was isolated from a man aged 30 to 39 in good health and CMV-seronegative. The sample comprised PBMCs. The chain carries TRBV7-2 and TRBJ1-1, with 12 positions matching TRBD1. CDR3 nucleotide sequence: TGTGCCAGCAGCTTAGCGGTCCCTCGGGACAGGGGGCTGAACACTGAAGCTTTCTTT. It codes for CASSLAVPRDRGLNTEAFF.